This T cell receptor beta chain appears in the sequencing data of a study of OX40 agonist ivuxolimab in advanced cancers. In the study overall: Two cutaneous melanoma patients and one hepatocellular carcinoma patient, three in all, had partial responses. Study observations and caveats: People who partly responded at 0.1-3.0 mg/kg had some of the least clonal expansion seen. Expanded clones belonging to CD8+ T cells outnumbered, on average, those of CD4+.

In the case of this clone: Its antigen is still unknown.

Trimming left V 10 bases short and J 1 base short, with 17 bases between. Germline-derived CDR1 and CDR2 are MGHDK and SYGVNS. The CDR3 covers 14 residues. TCRdb keeps only in-frame clones here, not all; method: immunoSEQ multiplex PCR. Of 98,000 or so clones in the sample, about 91% were seen once. Exclusion applied to patients with autoimmune disease history or systemic immunosuppression. The rearrangement uses TRBV25-1 and TRBJ2-7; possibly TRBD2 for D (6 bases). This TCR derives from an adult with an advanced solid tumor such as melanoma, head and neck, liver or kidney cancer. The input for sequencing was CD4+ or CD8+ T cells sorted from blood, taken in a trial of the OX40 agonist ivuxolimab. CDR3 sequence reads: CATSRDLESYEQYF. Written as DNA, the CDR3 is TGTGCCACCTCCCGGGACTTGGAATCCTACGAGCAGTACTTC.